This T cell receptor beta chain was identified during a study of blood T cell repertoires in COVID-19. Whole-study context: Samples taken during acute and convalescent COVID-19 were collected in the United States, Italy and Spain. PBMCs, B-cell-depleted T cells, or T cells provided the cDNA or gDNA that made up the material.

The protocol was immunoSEQ multiplex PCR, while the TCRdb copy is restricted to in-frame clones and leaves out a portion. The table lists about 360,000 clones, around 90% of them singletons. Participants spanned ages about 18 to 90 years and resided in 20 to 30 US areas. The CDR3 covers 15 residues. V shed 5 bases and J 7 bases; nucleotides not matched to a gene: 13. Per germline, CDR1 LNHDA and CDR2 SQIVND (reference sequence). The TCR originated in a woman aged 40 to 50 with acute COVID-19. The sequenced material came from PBMCs or T cells enriched from blood (not recorded which). V and J are TRBV19 and TRBJ1-2; 7 bases are shared with TRBD1. CDR3 nucleotides: TGTGCCAGTAGTCCCAGCCGACAGGGCATGGGTGGCTACACCTTC. It codes for CASSPSRQGMGGYTF.